These 30 T cell receptor beta chains were all obtained from the same sample, sequenced in a study of blood T cell repertoires in COVID-19. TCRdb keeps only in-frame clones here, not all; method: immunoSEQ multiplex PCR. The sample records roughly 330,000 clones, 80% to 90% being singletons. The sequencing input was PBMCs or T cells enriched from blood (not recorded which). The origin of the receptors is a woman in her 30s who had recovered from COVID-19.

V usage is TRBV6-5 and J usage is TRBJ2-4; 7 bases are a match to TRBD1. Trimming took 2 bases from V and 9 from J; bases not matched to a gene: 4. This CDR3 has 13 residues. CDR1 and CDR2 from the germline V gene are MNHEY and SVGAGI. The DNA of the CDR3 is TGTGCCAGCAGTTACGAGGGGGCGGGCATTCAGTACTTC. This encodes CASSYEGAGIQYF.

The J gene is TRBJ1-1, the V gene TRBV19, with TRBD1 matching over 8 bases. Germline V CDR1 and CDR2: LNHDA, SQIVND (reference sequence). V lost 6 bases, J lost 2 bases, and 8 bases stayed unmatched. The CDR3 consists of 15 residues. Here the CDR3 reads CASSHTGGRNTEAFF. Here the CDR3 DNA reads TGTGCCAGTAGCCATACAGGGGGGCGCAACACTGAAGCTTTCTTT. Drawing the rest from reference TRBV19 and TRBJ1-1, the complete variable domain is DGGITQSPKYLFRKEGQNVTLSCEQNLNHDAMYWYRQDPGQGLRLIYYSQIVNDFQKGDIAEGYSVSREKKESFPLTVTSAQKNPTAFYLCASSHTGGRNTEAFFGQGTRLTVV.

V usage is TRBV5-1 and J usage is TRBJ2-5; the match to TRBD2 covers 8 bases. V trimming: 3 bases; J trimming: 4 bases; junction bases outside the gene matches: 8. CDR3 length equals 15 residues. In germline, CDR1 is SGHRS, CDR2 YFSETQ. This chain's CDR3 is CASSWRGAGGETQYF. CDR3 in DNA: TGCGCCAGCAGCTGGCGGGGGGCCGGGGGAGAGACCCAGTACTTC.

The V and J genes are TRBV7-9 and TRBJ1-4; 9 bases match TRBD1. Per the germline V gene, CDR1 is SEHNR and CDR2 is FQNEAQ (reference sequence). V dropped 6 bases and J dropped 5; count of bases not matched to a gene: 4. This CDR3 has 14 residues. Here the CDR3 reads CASSSDRGNEKLFF. CDR3 coding DNA: TGTGCCAGCAGTTCCGACAGGGGGAATGAAAAACTGTTTTTT.

J is TRBJ1-2 and V is TRBV6-5; D remains unclear. The CDR3 extends over 14 amino acids. Trimming shortened V by 6 bases and J by 4 bases, and 15 bases separated the two germline ends. CDR1 MNHEY and CDR2 SVGAGI come from the germline V gene. This CDR3 is CASSPGGVAYGYTF. Here the CDR3 DNA reads TGTGCCAGCAGCCCAGGCGGGGTGGCCTATGGCTACACCTTC.

J is TRBJ1-2 and V is TRBV5-4; D call uncertain. Trimming removed 3 bases from V and 8 bases from J, with 17 bases in between. This CDR3 spans 14 amino acids. Germline CDR1 reads SGHNT; CDR2 reads YYREEE (reference sequence). CDR3 in DNA: TGTGCCAGCAGCTCCCAGAGGGCAGGTGCGGGCTACACCTTC. Its protein is CASSSQRAGAGYTF.

The chain combines TRBV3-1 (or the pseudogene TRBV3-2) with TRBJ2-5; D is uncertain. V was shortened by 2 bases and J by 2 bases, with 12 bases between the two germline ends. The germline V gene encodes CDR1 LGHDT and CDR2 YNNKEL (reference sequence). The length of the CDR3 is 15 residues. The CDR3 loop reads CASSQWALPQETQYF. The DNA for the CDR3 is TGTGCCAGCAGCCAATGGGCACTCCCACAAGAGACCCAGTACTTC.

The rearrangement joins TRBV19 to TRBJ1-2; D is possibly TRBD1 (5 bases). The CDR3 covers 14 residues. From germline, CDR1 is LNHDA and CDR2 SQIVND (reference sequence). The ends were cut back, 5 bases at V and 2 bases at J, with 12 bases in the middle. The CDR3 spells CASSLGGVNYGYTF. Here the CDR3 DNA reads TGTGCCAGTAGTCTCGGGGGGGTGAACTATGGCTACACCTTC. Using reference TRBV19 and TRBJ1-2 for the parts outside the CDR3, the full variable domain is DGGITQSPKYLFRKEGQNVTLSCEQNLNHDAMYWYRQDPGQGLRLIYYSQIVNDFQKGDIAEGYSVSREKKESFPLTVTSAQKNPTAFYLCASSLGGVNYGYTFGSGTRLTVV.

The rearrangement joins TRBV9 to TRBJ1-2; 10 nucleotides line up with TRBD1. The ends lost 4 bases at V and 8 bases at J; junction bases unmatched: 5. CDR3 length: 13 residues. Germline CDR1 SGDLS, CDR2 YYNGEE. The CDR3 sequence is CASSSGQGEGYTF. As DNA, the CDR3 is TGTGCCAGCAGCTCCGGACAGGGGGAAGGCTACACCTTC.

V is TRBV5-8 and J is TRBJ1-4; 8 bases fit TRBD1. The CDR3 contains 14 residues. V lost 4 bases, J lost 6 bases, and 5 bases stayed unmatched. Germline values: CDR1 SGHTS, CDR2 YDEGEE. The CDR3 protein is CASSPRTGYEKLFF. The CDR3 region has the DNA TGTGCCAGCAGCCCACGGACAGGGTATGAAAAACTGTTTTTT.

J is TRBJ2-7 and V is TRBV2; 7 positions match TRBD1. Trimming removed 6 bases from V and 0 bases from J; junction bases left unmatched: 11. The germline gives CDR1 SNHLY, CDR2 FYNNEI. This CDR3 region has 16 residues. The CDR3, as DNA: TGTGCCAGCAGGGCCGACAGGGCTCCTCACTCCTACGAGCAGTACTTC. Residues: CASRADRAPHSYEQYF.

V gene TRBV11-1 combines with J gene TRBJ2-1; D remains ambiguous. Germline V lookup: CDR1 SGHAT, CDR2 FQDESV (reference sequence). V was shortened by 1 base and J by 8 bases, with 9 bases between the two germline ends. The CDR3 consists of 13 residues. The CDR3 DNA reads TGTGCCAGCAGCTTAGTTTCGGGTCATGAGCAGTTCTTC. The encoded protein is CASSLVSGHEQFF.

The chain combines TRBV15 with TRBJ2-5, with D hard to call. Germline CDR1 reads LNHNV; CDR2 reads YYDKDF (reference sequence). This CDR3 is 17 amino acids long. V lost 1 base and J 5 bases, leaving 20 bases between the germline ends. The DNA for the CDR3 is TGTGCCACCAGCAGAGCTACCCAAAGCGTAGCCCGGGAGACCCAGTACTTC. It encodes CATSRATQSVARETQYF.

The J gene is TRBJ1-2, the V gene TRBV7-2, with D possibly being TRBD1 (6 bases). The germline gives CDR1 SGHTA, CDR2 FQGNSA. The CDR3 runs 12 residues. V shed 1 base and J shed 8 bases, with 8 bases lying between them. The chain's CDR3 is CASSLGGPGYTF. The CDR3 DNA reads TGTGCCAGCAGCTTAGGGGGGCCCGGCTACACCTTC. The full variable domain, rest sourced from reference TRBV7-2 and TRBJ1-2, is GAGVSQSPSNKVTEKGKDVELRCDPISGHTALYWYRQSLGQGLEFLIYFQGNSAPDKSGLPSDRFSAERTGGSVSTLTIQRTQQEDSAVYLCASSLGGPGYTFGSGTRLTVV.

The gene calls are TRBV30 and TRBJ1-1, with D hard to call. V lost 4 bases and J lost 2, with 14 bases in between. The CDR3 totals 14 residues. CDR1 and CDR2 from the germline V gene are GTSNPN and SVGIG (reference sequence). CDR3 DNA sequence: TGTGCCTGGACCCCGGGATCTCATAACACTGAAGCTTTCTTT. The encoded protein is CAWTPGSHNTEAFF.

The chain couples TRBV28 to TRBJ2-7; maybe TRBD1 (6 bases). In germline, CDR1 is MDHEN, CDR2 SYDVKM. This CDR3 is built from 13 residues. Trimming left V 6 bases short and J 5 bases short, with 14 bases between. The CDR3 DNA reads TGTGCCAGCAGGGAGGACAGATTCCACGAGCAGTACTTC. Protein: CASREDRFHEQYF.

This chain uses TRBV11-1 with TRBJ2-2; D not resolved. Germline values: CDR1 SGHAT, CDR2 FQDESV (reference sequence). The V and J ends lost 2 bases and 6 bases respectively, with 4 bases between them. The CDR3 runs to 12 residues. The CDR3 sequence: CASSLYSGELFF. Written as DNA, the CDR3 is TGTGCCAGCAGCTTATATTCCGGGGAGCTGTTTTTT.

The V and J genes are TRBV11-2 and TRBJ1-2; 9 nucleotides agree with TRBD1. The CDR3 consists of 14 residues. The V and J ends lost 2 bases and 6 bases, in that order; junction bases with no gene match: 4. The germline gives CDR1 SGHAT, CDR2 FQNNGV. The CDR3 nucleotides are TGTGCCAGCAGCTTACCATACAGGGGGCATGGCTACACCTTC. Its protein product is CASSLPYRGHGYTF.

The chain is built from TRBV3-1 (or the pseudogene TRBV3-2) and TRBJ2-2, with 7 nucleotides matching TRBD1. The V segment lost 4 bases and the J segment 4 bases; nucleotides outside the gene matches: 0. The CDR3 runs to 13 residues. CDR1 and CDR2 (germline): LGHDT, YNNKEL (reference sequence). Here the CDR3 reads CASSRQGTGELFF. In DNA, the CDR3 is TGTGCCAGCAGCCGACAGGGCACCGGGGAGCTGTTTTTT.

The table lists this clone with a count of one. This sequence joins TRBV6-5 and TRBJ1-2, with TRBD1 identical over 8 bases. The CDR3 spans 14 residues. The germline V gene has CDR1 MNHEY and CDR2 SVGAGI. With 6 bases clipped from V and 4 bases from J, the junction kept 7 bases outside the gene matches. The DNA for the CDR3 is TGTGCCAGCAGCAGAGACAGGGGCAGCTATGGCTACACCTTC. Translating it yields CASSRDRGSYGYTF.

The chain recombines TRBV9 with TRBJ2-3; possibly TRBD2 for D (5 bases). Germline CDR1 and CDR2: SGDLS and YYNGEE. This CDR3 comprises 14 residues. V lost 0 bases and J 5 bases, leaving 10 bases between the germline ends. The chain's CDR3 is CASSVERAGDTQYF. The DNA for the CDR3 is TGTGCCAGCAGCGTAGAACGCGCGGGAGATACGCAGTATTTT. Combining the CDR3 with reference TRBV9 and TRBJ2-3 gives the whole variable domain DSGVTQTPKHLITATGQRVTLRCSPRSGDLSVYWYQQSLDQGLQFLIQYYNGEERAKGNILERFSAQQFPDLHSELNLSSLELGDSALYFCASSVERAGDTQYFGPGTRLTVL.

For this clone: Other nucleotide sequences in the sample specify the same CDR3. This sequence joins TRBV5-1 and TRBJ2-5; 7 bases align to TRBD1. The V segment lost 2 bases and the J segment 2 bases; nucleotides outside the gene matches: 3. The V gene's germline CDR1 is SGHRS and CDR2 YFSETQ. The CDR3 extends over 14 amino acids. CDR3 in amino acids: CASSLDRAQETQYF. The CDR3 region has the DNA TGCGCCAGCAGCTTAGACAGGGCTCAAGAGACCCAGTACTTC.

This chain uses TRBV6-1 with TRBJ1-4, with D maybe TRBD1 (6 bases). CDR1 is MNHNS, CDR2 SASEGT, per germline. The CDR3 is 18 residues long. Trimming stripped 0 bases from V and 4 bases from J, with 18 bases between. CDR3 DNA sequence: TGTGCCAGCAGTGAAGCCTTTCTGGGGGGGCAGGGTAATGAAAAACTGTTTTTT. It codes for CASSEAFLGGQGNEKLFF.

This chain connects TRBV24-1 to TRBJ2-2, with D possibly matching TRBD1 (5 bases). Germline assignment: CDR1 KGHDR and CDR2 SFDVKD. This CDR3 is built from 16 residues. V shed 0 bases and J shed 4 bases, with 11 bases lying between them. DNA for the CDR3: TGTGCCACCAGTGATTTGCAGGCAGGGTCCACCGGGGAGCTGTTTTTT. It yields the protein CATSDLQAGSTGELFF.

The rearrangement joins TRBV11-2 to TRBJ2-5; TRBD1 agrees at 8 bases. Looked up from germline, CDR1 is SGHAT and CDR2 is FQNNGV. Losses at the gene ends were 5 bases for V and 1 base for J; bases not matched to a gene: 9. This CDR3 has 16 amino acids. CDR3 in amino acids: CASSPGGAGSQETQYF. CDR3 nucleotides: TGTGCCAGCAGCCCAGGGGGCGCAGGATCCCAAGAGACCCAGTACTTC. The full variable domain, rest sourced from reference TRBV11-2 and TRBJ2-5, is EAGVAQSPRYKIIEKRQSVAFWCNPISGHATLYWYQQILGQGPKLLIQFQNNGVVDDSQLPKDRFSAERLKGVDSTLKIQPAKLEDSAVYLCASSPGGAGSQETQYFGPGTRLLVL.

This chain links TRBV2 with TRBJ1-6; weak D call: TRBD1 (6 bases). The CDR3 has 15 residues. Per the germline V gene, CDR1 is SNHLY and CDR2 is FYNNEI. V lost 6 bases and J 5 bases, leaving 14 bases between the germline ends. The CDR3 reads CASRLSRQDNSPLHF. The CDR3 DNA sequence: TGTGCCAGCAGATTGTCCAGACAGGATAATTCACCCCTCCACTTT.

The genes are TRBV11-1 and TRBJ2-5, with TRBD1 as a possible D gene (6 bases). Germline V gene sequence: CDR1 SGHAT, CDR2 FQDESV (reference sequence). Trimming removed 8 bases from V and 5 bases from J, with 15 bases in between. The CDR3 consists of 13 residues. The CDR3 is CASGAQGDETQYF. The DNA of the CDR3 is TGTGCCAGCGGGGCACAGGGTGATGAGACCCAGTACTTC.

The chain couples TRBV4-3 to TRBJ2-7; 7 bases are shared with TRBD1. V shed 4 bases and J 0 bases; nucleotides not matched to a gene: 6. The CDR3 has 15 residues. The V gene's germline CDR1 is LGHNA and CDR2 YSLEER. CDR3: CASSRRTGFSYEQYF. For the CDR3, the DNA is TGCGCCAGCAGCCGCCGGACAGGTTTCTCCTACGAGCAGTACTTC.

This sequence joins TRBV11-2 and TRBJ2-5, with TRBD2 matching 11 bases. V shed 1 base, J shed 3 bases, and the junction held 4 bases outside the gene matches. The CDR3 covers 16 residues. Germline CDR1 and CDR2: SGHAT and FQNNGV. CDR3 in amino acids: CASSLVAGGPEETQYF. Written as DNA, the CDR3 is TGTGCCAGCAGCTTAGTAGCGGGGGGGCCGGAAGAGACCCAGTACTTC.

The V call is TRBV5-1, the J call TRBJ1-3, with D possibly TRBD1 on 6 matching bases. This CDR3 contains 17 residues. The germline V gene encodes CDR1 SGHRS and CDR2 YFSETQ. V was shortened by 0 bases and J by 3 bases, with 16 bases between the two germline ends. The CDR3 region has the DNA TGCGCCAGCAGCTTGGGAACTGGGGGCTCTTATGGAAACACCATATATTTT. Its translation is CASSLGTGGSYGNTIYF.